These 2 T cell receptor beta chains originate from one sample sequenced in a study of T cell responses to AZD1222 COVID-19 vaccine. The repertoire was sequenced with immunoSEQ multiplex PCR; TCRdb's copy has only in-frame clones and lacks some. The sample has 180,000 or so clones, over 85% seen once. This sample comprised peripheral blood, obtained 28 days after the second dose of the MenACWY control vaccine. Every receptor here comes from an adult who received the MenACWY meningococcal vaccine as a control.

The genes are TRBV20-1 and TRBJ2-7, with D unresolved. The CDR3 is made up of 11 amino acids. CDR1 DFQATT and CDR2 SNEGSKA come from the germline V gene (reference sequence). V lost 2 bases to trimming and J lost 7 bases, with 9 bases between them. The DNA for the CDR3 is TGCAGTGCTAGATCTATTTGGGAGCAGTACTTC. Amino acids: CSARSIWEQYF.

This clone was counted once. This chain links TRBV30 with TRBJ1-2; no clear D gene. Trimming took off 2 bases at V and 7 bases at J, with 8 bases between the two ends. The CDR3 extends over 11 amino acids. CDR1 and CDR2 (germline): GTSNPN, SVGIG (reference sequence). In DNA form, the CDR3 reads TGTGCCTGGAGTCGAGGGTCTGGCTACACCTTC. Its protein is CAWSRGSGYTF.